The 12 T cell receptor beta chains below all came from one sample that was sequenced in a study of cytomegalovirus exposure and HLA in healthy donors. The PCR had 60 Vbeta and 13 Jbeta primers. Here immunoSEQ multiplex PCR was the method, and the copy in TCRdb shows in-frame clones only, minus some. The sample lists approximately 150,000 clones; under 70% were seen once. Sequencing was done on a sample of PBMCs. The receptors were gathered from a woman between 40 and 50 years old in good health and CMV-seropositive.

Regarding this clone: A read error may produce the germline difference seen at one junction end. CDR3 nucleotides: TGTTCCAGCAGCTTAACGGGGATCTACAATGAGCAGTTCTTC. Its protein is CSSSLTGIYNEQFF. The chain is built from TRBV7-9 and TRBJ2-1; a weak D match, TRBD2 (5 bases). Germline CDR1 is SEHNR and CDR2 is FQNEAQ (reference sequence). This CDR3 comprises 14 residues.

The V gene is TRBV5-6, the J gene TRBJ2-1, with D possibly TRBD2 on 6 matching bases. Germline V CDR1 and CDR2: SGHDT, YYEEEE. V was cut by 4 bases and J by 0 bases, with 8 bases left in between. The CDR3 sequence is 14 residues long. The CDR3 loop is CASSVGGSYNEQFF. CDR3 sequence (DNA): TGTGCCAGCAGCGTCGGGGGCTCCTACAATGAGCAGTTCTTC.

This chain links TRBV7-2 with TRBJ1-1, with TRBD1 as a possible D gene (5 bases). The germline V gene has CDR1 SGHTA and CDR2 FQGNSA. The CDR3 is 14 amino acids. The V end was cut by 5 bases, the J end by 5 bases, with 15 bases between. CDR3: CASSLGGVGTEAFF. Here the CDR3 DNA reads TGTGCCAGCAGCCTCGGGGGGGTTGGGACTGAAGCTTTCTTT.

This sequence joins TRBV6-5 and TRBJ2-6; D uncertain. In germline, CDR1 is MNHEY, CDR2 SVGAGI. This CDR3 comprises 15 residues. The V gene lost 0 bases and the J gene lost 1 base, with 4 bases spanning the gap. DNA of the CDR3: TGTGCCAGCAGTTACTCCCTGTCTGGGGCCAACGTCCTGACTTTC. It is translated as CASSYSLSGANVLTF.

CDR3 sequence: CASSARTGFDEQYF. Here the CDR3 DNA reads TGTGCCAGCAGTGCCAGGACAGGGTTCGACGAGCAGTACTTC. V and J are TRBV2 and TRBJ2-5; 8 bases are a match to TRBD1. The J call could be wrong; TRBJ2-7 is a better fit for the DNA end. The CDR3 sequence is 14 residues long. Germline-derived CDR1 and CDR2 are SNHLY and FYNNEI.

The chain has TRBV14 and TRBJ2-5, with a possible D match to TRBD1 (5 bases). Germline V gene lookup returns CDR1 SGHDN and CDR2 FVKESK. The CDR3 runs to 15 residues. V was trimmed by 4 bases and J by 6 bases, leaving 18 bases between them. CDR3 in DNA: TGTGCCAGCAGCCGGTCAGGGATTAAAGAAAAGACCCAGTACTTC. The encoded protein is CASSRSGIKEKTQYF.

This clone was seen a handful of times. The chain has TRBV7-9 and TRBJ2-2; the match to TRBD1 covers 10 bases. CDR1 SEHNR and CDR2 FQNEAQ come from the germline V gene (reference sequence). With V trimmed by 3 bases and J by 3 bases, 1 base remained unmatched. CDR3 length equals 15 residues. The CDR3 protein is CASSFGTGDTGELFF. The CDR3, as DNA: TGTGCCAGCAGCTTTGGGACAGGGGACACCGGGGAGCTGTTTTTT.

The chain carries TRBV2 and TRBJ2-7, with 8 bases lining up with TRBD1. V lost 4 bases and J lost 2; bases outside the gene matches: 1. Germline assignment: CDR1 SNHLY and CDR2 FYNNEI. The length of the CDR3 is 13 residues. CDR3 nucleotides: TGTGCCAGCAGTGGGACAGGGACCTACGAGCAGTACTTC. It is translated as CASSGTGTYEQYF. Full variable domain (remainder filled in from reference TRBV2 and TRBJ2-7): EPEVTQTPSHQVTQMGQEVILRCVPISNHLYFYWYRQILGQKVEFLVSFYNNEISEKSEIFDDQFSVERPDGSNFTLKIRSTKLEDSAMYFCASSGTGTYEQYFGPGTRLTVT.

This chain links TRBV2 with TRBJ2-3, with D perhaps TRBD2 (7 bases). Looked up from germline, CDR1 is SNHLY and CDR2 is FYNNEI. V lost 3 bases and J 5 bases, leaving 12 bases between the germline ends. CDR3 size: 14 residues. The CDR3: CASSDGGAGDTQYF. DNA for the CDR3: TGTGCCAGCAGTGATGGGGGGGCAGGAGATACGCAGTATTTT. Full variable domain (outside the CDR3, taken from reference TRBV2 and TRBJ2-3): EPEVTQTPSHQVTQMGQEVILRCVPISNHLYFYWYRQILGQKVEFLVSFYNNEISEKSEIFDDQFSVERPDGSNFTLKIRSTKLEDSAMYFCASSDGGAGDTQYFGPGTRLTVL.

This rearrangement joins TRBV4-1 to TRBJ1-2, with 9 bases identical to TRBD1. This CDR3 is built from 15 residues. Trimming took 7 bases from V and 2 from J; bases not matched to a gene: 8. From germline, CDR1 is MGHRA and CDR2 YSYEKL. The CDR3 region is CASTPGQGGNYGYTF. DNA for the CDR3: TGCGCCAGCACCCCGGGACAGGGAGGCAACTATGGCTACACCTTC.

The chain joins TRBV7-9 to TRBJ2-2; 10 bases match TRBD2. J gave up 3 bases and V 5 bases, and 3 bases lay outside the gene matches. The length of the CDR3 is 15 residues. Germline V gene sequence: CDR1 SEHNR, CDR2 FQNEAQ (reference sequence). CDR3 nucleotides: TGTGCCAGCAGCACCAGCGGGAGGGACACCGGGGAGCTGTTTTTT. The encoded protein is CASSTSGRDTGELFF.

The CDR3 reads CASGAQTGRGNTIYF. As DNA, the CDR3 is TGTGCTAGTGGTGCACAAACAGGGAGAGGAAACACCATATATTTT. The V call is TRBV12-5, the J call TRBJ1-3; weak D call: TRBD1 (6 bases). The germline CDR1 and CDR2 sequences are LGHNT and FRNRAP. V shed 5 bases and J shed 4 bases, with 15 bases lying between them. This CDR3 contains 15 residues.